A single T cell receptor beta chain is shown here with its context. This clone was found once. This clone's antigen is unknown. Nothing much larger sits one base from this clone, and base qualities are not available. The entry originates in a study of radiotherapy plus CTLA-4 blockade in lung cancer (dated by TCRdb to 2017 to 2018). Background for the entire study: Among the enrolled patients, about 19% had an objective response, and 25% to 40% reached disease control.

Including the terminal cysteine and phenylalanine, the CDR3 comprises 13 residues. CDR3 DNA is the only sequence kept; it has 39 bases, read in frame from the first base. CDR1 and CDR2 are read off the germline V gene (reference sequence) as SEHNR and FQNEAQ. Trimming at the junction amounts to 3 bases on V and 5 bases on J, and the germline ends lie 5 bases apart. The paper as a whole reports these results and caveats: After treatment with radiotherapy and ipilimumab, TCR clones that originated in tumors expanded in peripheral blood. Early dynamic changes in blood T cell clones, together with increased serum interferon-beta after radiation, were reported as the strongest predictors of response.

Receptor amplification or capture employed the immunoSEQ multiplex PCR assay. Not all clones reach the TCRdb copy of this immuneACCESS table, which keeps in-frame sequences only. Checked studies attribute under half of the gap to unresolved V genes and leave the rest unexplained. This sample is represented by about 43,000 clones; 65% to 75% of them were singletons. The ten most abundant clones make up 20% to 25% of the sample. In this study, focal radiation therapy paired with CTLA-4 blockade (ipilimumab) was tested in patients who had chemo-refractory metastatic non-small-cell lung cancer. The rearrangement combines TRBV7-9 with TRBJ1-6, with the identity of the D gene unclear. The TCR comes from a human donor with non-small cell lung cancer who had a partial response to radiotherapy plus ipilimumab. The source material was peripheral blood, sampled from a patient treated with radiotherapy plus ipilimumab. CDR3 loop: CASSFQDNSPLHF. The nucleotide sequence is TGTGCCAGCAGCTTTCAGGATAATTCACCCCTCCACTTT.